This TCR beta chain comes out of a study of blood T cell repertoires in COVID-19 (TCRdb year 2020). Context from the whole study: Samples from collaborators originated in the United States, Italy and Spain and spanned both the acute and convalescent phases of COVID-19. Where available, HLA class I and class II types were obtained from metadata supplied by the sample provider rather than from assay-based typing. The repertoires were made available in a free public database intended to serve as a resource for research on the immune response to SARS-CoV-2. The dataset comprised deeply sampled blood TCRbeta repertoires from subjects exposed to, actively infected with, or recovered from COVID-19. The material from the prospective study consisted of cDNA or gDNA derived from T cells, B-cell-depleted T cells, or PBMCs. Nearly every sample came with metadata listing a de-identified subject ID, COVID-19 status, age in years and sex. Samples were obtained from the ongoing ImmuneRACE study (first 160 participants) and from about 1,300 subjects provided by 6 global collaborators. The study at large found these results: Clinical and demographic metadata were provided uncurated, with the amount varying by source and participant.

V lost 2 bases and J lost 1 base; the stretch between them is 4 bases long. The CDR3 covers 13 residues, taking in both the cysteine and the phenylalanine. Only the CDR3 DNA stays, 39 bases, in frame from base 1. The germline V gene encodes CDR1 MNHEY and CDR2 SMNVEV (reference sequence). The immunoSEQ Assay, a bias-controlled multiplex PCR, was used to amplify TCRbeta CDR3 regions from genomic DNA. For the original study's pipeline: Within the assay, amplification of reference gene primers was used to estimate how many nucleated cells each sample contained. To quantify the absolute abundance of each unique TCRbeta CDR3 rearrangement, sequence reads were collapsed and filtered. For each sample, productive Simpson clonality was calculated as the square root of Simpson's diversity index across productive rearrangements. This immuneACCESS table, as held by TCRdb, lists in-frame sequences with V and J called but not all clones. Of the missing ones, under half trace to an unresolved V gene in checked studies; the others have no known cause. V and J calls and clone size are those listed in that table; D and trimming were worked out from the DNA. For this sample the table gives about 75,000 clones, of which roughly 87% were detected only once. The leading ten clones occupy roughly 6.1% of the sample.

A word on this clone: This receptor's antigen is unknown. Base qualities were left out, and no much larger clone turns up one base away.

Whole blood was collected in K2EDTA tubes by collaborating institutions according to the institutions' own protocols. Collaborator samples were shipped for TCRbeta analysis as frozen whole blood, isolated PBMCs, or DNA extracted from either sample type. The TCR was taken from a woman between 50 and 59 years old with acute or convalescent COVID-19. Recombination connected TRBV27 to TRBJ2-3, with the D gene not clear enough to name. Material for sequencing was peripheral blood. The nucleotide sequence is TGTGCCAGCAGTTTACATGGCACAGATACGCAGTATTTT. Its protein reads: CASSLHGTDTQYF.